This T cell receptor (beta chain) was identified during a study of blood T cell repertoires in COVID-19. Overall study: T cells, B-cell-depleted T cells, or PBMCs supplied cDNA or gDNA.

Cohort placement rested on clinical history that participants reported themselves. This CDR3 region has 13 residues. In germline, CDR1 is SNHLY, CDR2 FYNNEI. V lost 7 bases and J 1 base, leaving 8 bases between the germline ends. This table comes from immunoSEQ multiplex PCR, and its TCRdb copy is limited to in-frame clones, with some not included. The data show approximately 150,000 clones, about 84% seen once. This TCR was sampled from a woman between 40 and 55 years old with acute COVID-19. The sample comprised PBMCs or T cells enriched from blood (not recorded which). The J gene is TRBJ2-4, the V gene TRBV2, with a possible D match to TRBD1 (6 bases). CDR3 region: CASMRGAKNIQYF. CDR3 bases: TGTGCCAGCATGAGGGGGGCCAAAAACATTCAGTACTTC.